This is a list of T cell receptor beta chains from one sample in a study of blood T cell repertoires in COVID-19. Clones were read by immunoSEQ multiplex PCR, and TCRdb kept only the in-frame ones, dropping some. The sample includes 120,000 or so clones, approximately 82% seen only once; the top ten take roughly 10%. The sequencing sample was made of peripheral blood. Source of these receptors: a man between 60 and 75 years old with acute or convalescent COVID-19. The CDR3 runs from the conserved cysteine through the conserved F or W. D genes are given only for firm matches. Clone size is stated in some rows and not others, as once, few, many or a class when expanded.

TRBV15	TRBJ2-7	16	-	-	CATSRVGGGLSYEQYF	TGTGCCACCAGCAGAGTCGGCGGAGGACTTTCCTACGAGCAGTACTTC
TRBV5-1	TRBJ2-1	16	TRBD2	-	CASSGFLAGSYNEQFF	TGCGCCAGCAGCGGCTTCCTAGCGGGCTCCTACAATGAGCAGTTCTTC
TRBV5-1	TRBJ2-1	16	TRBD2	-	CASSLLREGLSNEQFF	TGCGCCAGCAGCTTGTTGCGGGAGGGTTTGAGTAATGAGCAGTTCTTC
TRBV5-4	TRBJ2-5	15	TRBD2	-	CASSSTSGIRETQYF	TGTGCCAGCAGCTCGACTAGCGGGATCCGTGAGACCCAGTACTTC
TRBV7-9	TRBJ1-2	12	TRBD1	-	CASSFDRDGYTF	TGTGCCAGCAGCTTTGACAGGGATGGCTACACCTTC
TRBV28	TRBJ1-1	14	-	-	CASSLKWEDTEAFF	TGTGCCAGCAGTTTAAAGTGGGAGGACACTGAAGCTTTCTTT
TRBV19	TRBJ1-1	18	-	few	CASSIMAGDKARNTEAFF	TGTGCCAGTAGTATAATGGCGGGGGACAAAGCTAGGAACACTGAAGCTTTCTTT
TRBV27	TRBJ1-5	14	-	-	CASSLAGFNQPQHF	TGTGCCAGCAGTTTGGCAGGGTTCAATCAGCCCCAGCATTTT
TRBV27	TRBJ1-1	15	-	-	CASSLQGWGNTEAFF	TGTGCCAGCAGTTTGCAGGGGTGGGGGAACACTGAAGCTTTCTTT
TRBV6-5	TRBJ1-5	13	TRBD1	-	CASRGQSNQPQHF	TGTGCCAGTAGGGGACAGAGCAATCAGCCCCAGCATTTT
TRBV5-1	TRBJ1-1	14	TRBD1	-	CASSLRRQGAEAFF	TGCGCCAGCAGCTTGCGAAGACAGGGCGCTGAAGCTTTCTTT
TRBV2	TRBJ1-1	13	-	-	CASRDGGNTEAFF	TGTGCCAGCCGGGACGGGGGAAACACTGAAGCTTTCTTT
TRBV3-1/TRBV3-2	TRBJ2-2	11	-	-	CASGGAGELFF	TGTGCCAGCGGAGGGGCCGGGGAGCTGTTTTTT
TRBV5-1	TRBJ2-5	14	-	-	CASSLGPYQETQYF	TGCGCCAGCAGCTTGGGGCCCTACCAAGAGACCCAGTACTTC
TRBV2	TRBJ2-7	13	-	-	CASSLGSEDEQYF	TGTGCCAGCAGCTTGGGGAGCGAGGACGAGCAGTACTTC
TRBV28	TRBJ1-1	15	-	-	CASRWTLASNTEAFF	TGTGCCAGCAGGTGGACTTTAGCGTCGAACACTGAAGCTTTCTTT
TRBV10-3	TRBJ1-5	15	-	-	CAISESAGVNQPQHF	TGTGCCATCAGTGAGTCGGCAGGGGTCAATCAGCCCCAGCATTTT